This is a list of T cell receptor beta chains from one sample in a study of early T cells in non-severe SARS-CoV-2 infection. TCRdb ran MiXCR on the 5' RACE reads and lists one entry per CDR3 protein. The sample yields roughly 66,000 distinct CDR3 sequences, less than 9.5% seen once. The sequenced sample consisted of whole blood. The origin of the receptors is an adult who was a healthcare worker with PCR-confirmed SARS-CoV-2 infection or an uninfected control (not recorded which). Each CDR3 is given with its conserved first and last residue. Each record gives: V gene, D gene, J gene, clone size, CDR3 protein, CDR3 DNA. D genes are given only for firm matches. Some rows mark clone size as missing; the rest say once, few, many or name a class of expanded clone.

v_call: TRBV20-1; d_call: .; j_call: TRBJ2-7; clone_size: many; cdr3_aa: CSARDWGAPSPLEQYF; cdr3_nt: TGCAGTGCTAGAGATTGGGGGGCCCCCTCCCCCCTCGAGCAGTACTTC
v_call: TRBV9; d_call: .; j_call: TRBJ2-7; clone_size: many; cdr3_aa: CASSVEPGAAGISYEQYF; cdr3_nt: TGTGCCAGCAGCGTAGAACCAGGGGCGGCGGGAATCTCCTACGAGCAGTACTTC
v_call: TRBV5-6; d_call: TRBD1; j_call: TRBJ2-7; clone_size: .; cdr3_aa: CASSYFPGTVKYEQYF; cdr3_nt: TGTGCCAGCAGCTACTTTCCCGGGACAGTGAAGTACGAGCAGTACTTC
v_call: TRBV18; d_call: .; j_call: TRBJ2-6; clone_size: few; cdr3_aa: CASSPAQGMSSGANVLTF; cdr3_nt: TGTGCCAGCTCACCGGCTCAGGGCATGAGCTCTGGGGCCAACGTCCTGACTTTC
v_call: TRBV20-1; d_call: TRBD2; j_call: TRBJ2-2; clone_size: .; cdr3_aa: CSARRLAGLSTGELFF; cdr3_nt: TGCAGTGCTAGAAGACTAGCGGGTTTGAGCACCGGGGAGCTGTTTTTT
v_call: TRBV7-6; d_call: .; j_call: TRBJ2-7; clone_size: few; cdr3_aa: CASSLLPMQGGGYEQYF; cdr3_nt: TGTGCCAGCAGCTTATTACCAATGCAGGGGGGCGGCTACGAGCAGTACTTC
v_call: TRBV3-1; d_call: TRBD1; j_call: TRBJ1-5; clone_size: many; cdr3_aa: CASSQDLGTGGRQPQHF; cdr3_nt: TGTGCCAGCAGCCAAGATCTCGGGACAGGGGGACGGCAGCCCCAGCATTTT
v_call: TRBV18; d_call: .; j_call: TRBJ1-5; clone_size: .; cdr3_aa: CASSPGGGNQPQHF; cdr3_nt: TGTGCCAGCTCACCAGGGGGCGGCAATCAGCCCCAGCATTTT
v_call: TRBV5-4; d_call: .; j_call: TRBJ2-3; clone_size: few; cdr3_aa: CASSRAQGADTQYF; cdr3_nt: TGTGCCAGCAGCCGGGCGCAGGGAGCAGATACGCAGTATTTT
v_call: TRBV6-1; d_call: TRBD1; j_call: TRBJ1-2; clone_size: .; cdr3_aa: CASSPTGGHGYTF; cdr3_nt: TGTGCCAGCAGCCCGACAGGGGGCCATGGCTACACCTTC
v_call: TRBV28; d_call: TRBD1; j_call: TRBJ1-6; clone_size: .; cdr3_aa: CASSRDRGRESPLHF; cdr3_nt: TGTGCCAGCAGTCGGGACAGGGGGCGCGAGTCACCCCTCCACTTT
v_call: TRBV29-1; d_call: TRBD1; j_call: TRBJ2-5; clone_size: many; cdr3_aa: CSAEGQGEETQYF; cdr3_nt: TGCAGCGCGGAGGGACAGGGTGAAGAGACCCAGTACTTC
v_call: TRBV29-1; d_call: .; j_call: TRBJ1-5; clone_size: many; cdr3_aa: CSAAGGANQPQHF; cdr3_nt: TGCAGCGCCGCGGGAGGGGCGAACCAGCCCCAGCATTTT
v_call: TRBV7-2; d_call: .; j_call: TRBJ2-4; clone_size: many; cdr3_aa: CASSPSVGGGQNIQYF; cdr3_nt: TGTGCCAGCAGCCCGTCCGTTGGAGGCGGCCAAAACATTCAGTACTTC
v_call: TRBV4-1; d_call: .; j_call: TRBJ1-5; clone_size: medium-sized; cdr3_aa: CASSQDGGLGNQPQHF; cdr3_nt: TGCGCCAGCAGCCAAGACGGGGGCTTGGGGAATCAGCCCCAGCATTTT
v_call: TRBV27; d_call: .; j_call: TRBJ1-6; clone_size: .; cdr3_aa: CASSRPRTTYNSPHHF; cdr3_nt: TGTGCCAGCAGTCGGCCTAGGACAACCTATAATTCACCCCACCACTTT
v_call: TRBV24-1; d_call: .; j_call: TRBJ1-5; clone_size: many; cdr3_aa: CATSDSGEGNQPQHF; cdr3_nt: TGTGCCACCAGTGATTCGGGGGAAGGCAATCAGCCCCAGCATTTT
v_call: TRBV19; d_call: .; j_call: TRBJ1-1; clone_size: .; cdr3_aa: CASSIDRKNTEAFF; cdr3_nt: TGTGCCAGTAGTATAGATCGCAAGAACACTGAAGCTTTCTTT
v_call: TRBV28; d_call: TRBD2; j_call: TRBJ2-7; clone_size: many; cdr3_aa: CASSGTSGRFEQYF; cdr3_nt: TGTGCCAGCAGCGGGACTAGCGGGAGGTTCGAGCAGTACTTC
v_call: TRBV7-6; d_call: .; j_call: TRBJ2-1; clone_size: .; cdr3_aa: CASSGGTPPLNEQFF; cdr3_nt: TGTGCCAGCAGCGGCGGGACACCACCTCTCAATGAGCAGTTCTTC
v_call: TRBV5-4; d_call: TRBD1; j_call: TRBJ2-1; clone_size: .; cdr3_aa: CASISSGGQLNEQFF; cdr3_nt: TGTGCCAGCATTTCTTCAGGGGGCCAACTCAATGAGCAGTTCTTC
v_call: TRBV7-6; d_call: TRBD2; j_call: TRBJ2-1; clone_size: .; cdr3_aa: CASSPTPFRRSSGSRYNEQFF; cdr3_nt: TGTGCCAGCAGCCCAACCCCTTTTAGAAGGTCGAGCGGGAGCCGGTACAATGAGCAGTTCTTC
v_call: TRBV3-1; d_call: TRBD2; j_call: TRBJ2-1; clone_size: few; cdr3_aa: CASSPKRDYHNEQFF; cdr3_nt: TGTGCCAGCAGCCCTAAGCGGGACTACCACAATGAGCAGTTCTTC
v_call: TRBV6-2/TRBV6-3; d_call: TRBD1; j_call: TRBJ2-1; clone_size: .; cdr3_aa: CASSLQGITYNEQFF; cdr3_nt: TGTGCCAGCAGTCTACAGGGGATTACCTACAATGAGCAGTTCTTC
v_call: TRBV5-5; d_call: TRBD1; j_call: TRBJ2-5; clone_size: few; cdr3_aa: CASRIGQGVETQYF; cdr3_nt: TGTGCCAGCAGGATTGGACAGGGGGTTGAGACCCAGTACTTC
v_call: TRBV10-3; d_call: TRBD2; j_call: TRBJ2-5; clone_size: .; cdr3_aa: CAIRETSGSQETQYF; cdr3_nt: TGTGCCATCAGGGAGACTAGCGGGAGCCAGGAGACCCAGTACTTC
v_call: TRBV4-1; d_call: .; j_call: TRBJ1-3; clone_size: .; cdr3_aa: CASSPQETGNTIYF; cdr3_nt: TGCGCCAGCAGCCCTCAGGAGACTGGAAACACCATATATTTT
v_call: TRBV6-4; d_call: .; j_call: TRBJ2-2; clone_size: many; cdr3_aa: CASSTSWASDTGELFF; cdr3_nt: TGTGCCAGCAGCACCTCGTGGGCTAGCGACACCGGGGAGCTGTTTTTT
v_call: TRBV5-1; d_call: .; j_call: TRBJ1-1; clone_size: few; cdr3_aa: CASSSQGPTEAFF; cdr3_nt: TGCGCCAGCAGCTCACAGGGTCCCACTGAAGCTTTCTTT
v_call: TRBV10-3; d_call: TRBD2; j_call: TRBJ2-1; clone_size: .; cdr3_aa: CAIIEVRSGGALSSYNEQFF; cdr3_nt: TGTGCCATCATAGAAGTTCGATCGGGGGGGGCTCTGAGCTCCTACAATGAGCAGTTCTTC
v_call: TRBV3-1; d_call: .; j_call: TRBJ2-4; clone_size: many; cdr3_aa: CASSQRGGVGDKNIQYF; cdr3_nt: TGTGCCAGCAGCCAGAGGGGTGGGGTAGGCGACAAAAACATTCAGTACTTC